This T cell receptor (beta chain) came from a study of T cell responses to AZD1222 COVID-19 vaccine. Study-level points and caveats: White British people made up most donors, females outnumbered males, and clonal diversity was possibly underestimated.

The table came from immunoSEQ multiplex PCR; TCRdb's copy has only in-frame clones and leaves some out. The sample lists about 99,000 clones; approximately 93% were seen once. CDR3 length equals 16 residues. The V end was cut by 2 bases, the J end by 0 bases, with 11 bases between. The germline V gene has CDR1 SGHTA and CDR2 FQGNSA. Note on this clone: What it binds is not known.

This chain uses TRBV7-2 with TRBJ1-3, with D perhaps matching TRBD1 (6 bases). This clonotype was sampled from an adult who received the AZD1222 COVID-19 vaccine. Sequences were derived from peripheral blood, sampled 28 days after the second AZD1222 dose. The CDR3 sequence: CASSLNRVSSGNTIYF. The DNA of the CDR3 is TGTGCCAGCAGCTTAAACAGGGTGAGCTCTGGAAACACCATATATTTT.